Listed below are T cell receptor beta chains from one sample, sequenced in a study of blood T cell repertoires in COVID-19. Data came from immunoSEQ multiplex PCR; TCRdb stores just in-frame clones and leaves some out. Here the sample spans hundreds of thousands of clones, 80% to 90% being singletons. Source material: PBMCs or T cells enriched from blood (not recorded which). The receptors shown here come from a man aged 25 to 40 who had recovered from COVID-19. CDR3s include the opening cysteine and the closing phenylalanine or tryptophan. The order of the fields is CDR3 protein, CDR3 DNA, J gene, clone size, D gene, V gene. A D gene is named only where the DNA matches it firmly. The size of a clone is reported for some rows only, either as once, few or many, or as a class for expanded clones.

CDR3: CASSQFTGGANSGNTIYF; DNA: TGCGCCAGCAGCCAGTTCACAGGGGGCGCAAACTCTGGAAACACCATATATTTT; J: TRBJ1-3; size: .; D: TRBD1; V: TRBV5-1
CDR3: CASSVAQSGASYNEQFF; DNA: TGTGCCAGCAGCGTAGCTCAGTCGGGAGCCTCCTACAATGAGCAGTTCTTC; J: TRBJ2-1; size: .; D: .; V: TRBV9
CDR3: CASSERGITEAFF; DNA: TGTGCCAGCAGTGAAAGAGGGATCACTGAAGCTTTCTTT; J: TRBJ1-1; size: .; D: .; V: TRBV6-1
CDR3: CASSLSSSPLHF; DNA: TGTGCCAGCAGCCTAAGTAGTTCACCCCTCCACTTT; J: TRBJ1-6; size: .; D: .; V: TRBV25-1
CDR3: CASSFRQGYGYTF; DNA: TGTGCCAGCAGCTTTAGACAGGGTTATGGCTACACCTTC; J: TRBJ1-2; size: .; D: TRBD1; V: TRBV5-6
CDR3: CSASLPPVAAQETQYF; DNA: TGCAGTGCTAGTCTCCCACCGGTAGCGGCCCAAGAGACCCAGTACTTC; J: TRBJ2-5; size: .; D: .; V: TRBV20-1
CDR3: CASSQAGRETQYF; DNA: TGTGCCAGCAGCCAAGCGGGTAGAGAGACCCAGTACTTC; J: TRBJ2-5; size: many; D: .; V: TRBV4-2
CDR3: CASSLGGPLAGTLQETQYF; DNA: TGTGCCAGCAGCTTGGGGGGTCCACTAGCGGGTACACTACAAGAGACCCAGTACTTC; J: TRBJ2-5; size: .; D: TRBD2; V: TRBV7-9
CDR3: CASSQSYNEQFF; DNA: TGTGCCAGCAGCCAATCCTACAATGAGCAGTTCTTC; J: TRBJ2-1; size: .; D: .; V: TRBV7-9
CDR3: CASSQERTGFYEQYF; DNA: TGTGCCAGCAGCCAAGAGCGGACAGGGTTCTACGAGCAGTACTTC; J: TRBJ2-7; size: .; D: TRBD1; V: TRBV3-1/TRBV3-2
CDR3: CASSLSLAGANVLTF; DNA: TGTGCCAGCAGCTTGTCCCTCGCTGGGGCCAACGTCCTGACTTTC; J: TRBJ2-6; size: .; D: .; V: TRBV5-4
CDR3: CASTLSRAFNYGYTF; DNA: TGTGCCAGCACCCTAAGCAGGGCCTTTAACTATGGCTACACCTTC; J: TRBJ1-2; size: .; D: .; V: TRBV6-5
CDR3: CASSMEGLAGYEQYF; DNA: TGTGCCAGCAGTATGGAGGGACTAGCTGGCTACGAGCAGTACTTC; J: TRBJ2-7; size: .; D: TRBD2; V: TRBV28
CDR3: CASSLGKNTEAFF; DNA: TGTGCCAGCAGCTTGGGCAAGAACACTGAAGCTTTCTTT; J: TRBJ1-1; size: once; D: .; V: TRBV7-8
CDR3: CAWRRTANEKLFF; DNA: TGTGCCTGGAGGAGGACAGCGAATGAAAAACTGTTTTTT; J: TRBJ1-4; size: .; D: .; V: TRBV30
CDR3: CASSLGLKQETQYF; DNA: TGTGCCAGCAGCCTAGGACTAAAACAAGAGACCCAGTACTTC; J: TRBJ2-5; size: once; D: .; V: TRBV11-2
CDR3: CAWKRTGGGGELFF; DNA: TGTGCCTGGAAGCGTACAGGGGGTGGCGGGGAGCTGTTTTTT; J: TRBJ2-2; size: .; D: TRBD1; V: TRBV30
CDR3: CAISELWTSGRGTGELFF; DNA: TGTGCCATCAGTGAGTTATGGACTAGCGGGAGGGGCACCGGGGAGCTGTTTTTT; J: TRBJ2-2; size: .; D: TRBD2; V: TRBV10-3
CDR3: CASSPRQALPVYNEQFF; DNA: TGTGCCAGCAGCCCGCGACAGGCGCTACCTGTCTACAATGAGCAGTTCTTC; J: TRBJ2-1; size: .; D: .; V: TRBV9
CDR3: CAISEQGDEQYF; DNA: TGTGCCATCAGTGAACAGGGAGACGAGCAGTACTTC; J: TRBJ2-7; size: .; D: .; V: TRBV10-3